This T cell receptor (beta chain) was sequenced for a study of regulatory T cells in long-lasting Graves disease. Study-wide background: Antithyroid drug use was under 3 months in newly diagnosed Graves' patients. Whole-study results and caveats: Persistent disease exhibited a predilection for TRBV28, TRBJ1-2 and TRBJ2-5.

Assembly of TCR beta libraries relied on iRepertoire HTBI primers together with Arm-PCR of CDR3 regions. One entry per CDR3 protein results from TCRdb running MiXCR on the multiplex PCR reads. The sample shows approximately 460,000 distinct CDR3 sequences, around 15% of them seen only once. Worth noting for this clonotype: The antigen is not known.

The CDR3 length is 15 residues. The junction had 5 bases not matched to a gene; V was cut back by 2 bases and J by 4 bases. Germline V gene data show CDR1 as MNHNS and CDR2 as SASEGT. Noted time point: newly diagnosed GD, antithyroid drugs for less than 3 months. PBMCs were the source of the RNA used for TCR sequencing. A further study also used this sample, focusing on T cells in Graves' hyperthyroidism and ophthalmopathy.

V is TRBV6-1 and J is TRBJ1-1; the match to TRBD1 covers 9 bases. The TCR was taken from a woman aged 30 to 39 with Graves disease. The sequences come from peripheral blood mononuclear cells (PBMCs), collected at new diagnosis, from a patient treated with antithyroid drugs. This CDR3 reads CASSERGQGFTEAFF. In DNA form, the CDR3 reads TGTGCCAGCAGTGAAAGGGGACAGGGTTTCACTGAAGCTTTCTTT.